The 13 T cell receptor beta chains in this list originate from one sample, sequenced in a study of T cell responses to AZD1222 COVID-19 vaccine. TCRdb's copy holds only in-frame clones and misses some; the assay was immunoSEQ multiplex PCR. The profile shows approximately 150,000 clones, around 93% of them singletons. Sequenced material: peripheral blood, taken on day 0 of AZD1222 vaccination. All receptors derive from an adult in good health.

The V and J genes are TRBV3-1 (or the pseudogene TRBV3-2) and TRBJ1-4; D unresolved. Germline assignment: CDR1 LGHDT and CDR2 YNNKEL (reference sequence). The CDR3 extends over 12 amino acids. V lost 10 bases and J 4 bases, leaving 10 bases between the germline ends. The CDR3 DNA reads as TGTGCCATCCTAAGACTTAATGAAAAACTGTTTTTT. It translates to CAILRLNEKLFF.

The rearrangement uses TRBV9 and TRBJ2-3, with 11 bases aligning to TRBD2. J gave up 2 bases and V 4 bases, and 3 bases lay outside the gene matches. Germline lookup yields CDR1 SGDLS and CDR2 YYNGEE. The CDR3 length is 15 residues. The DNA for the CDR3 is TGTGCCAGCAGCTTGGGACTAGCGGACACAGATACGCAGTATTTT. This translates into CASSLGLADTDTQYF.

The chain recombines TRBV2 with TRBJ2-1; 13 positions match TRBD2. The length of the CDR3 is 16 residues. Germline CDR1 is SNHLY and CDR2 is FYNNEI. V gave up 4 bases and J gave up 4 bases; unmatched junction bases: 4. CDR3 sequence reads: CASSVTSGRTYNEQFF. The CDR3 nucleotides are TGTGCCAGCAGTGTGACTAGCGGGAGGACATACAATGAGCAGTTCTTC.

The V call is TRBV5-4, the J call TRBJ1-2; D is possibly TRBD1 (6 bases). Trimming took off 7 bases at V and 1 base at J, with 17 bases between the two ends. CDR1 is SGHNT and CDR2 is YYREEE in the germline V gene (reference sequence). The CDR3 runs 15 residues. CDR3 region: CASRSRDKFNYGYTF. CDR3 nucleotide sequence: TGTGCCAGCCGGTCCCGGGACAAATTTAACTATGGCTACACCTTC.

The gene calls are TRBV6-5 and TRBJ2-7; D is possibly TRBD1 (6 bases). Germline V gene lookup returns CDR1 MNHEY and CDR2 SVGAGI. V was cut by 5 bases and J by 4 bases, with 15 bases left in between. This CDR3 spans 14 amino acids. CDR3 region: CASSRDTLRYEQYF. CDR3 nucleotides: TGTGCCAGCAGTCGGGACACCCTTAGGTACGAGCAGTACTTC.

This chain links TRBV30 with TRBJ1-1, with D maybe TRBD1 (6 bases). The CDR3 runs 10 residues. V gave up 7 bases and J gave up 11 bases, with 14 bases separating them. Germline V gives CDR1 GTSNPN, CDR2 SVGIG (reference sequence). In DNA form, the CDR3 reads TGTGCCTCCGGGGGGCGAAGGGCTTTCTTT. It codes for CASGGRRAFF.

The V gene is TRBV7-9, the J gene TRBJ2-3; D may be TRBD1 or TRBD2 (5 bases each). The germline CDR1 and CDR2 sequences are SEHNR and FQNEAQ (reference sequence). V was clipped by 5 bases and J by 7 bases, with 16 bases between them. The CDR3 is made up of 14 amino acids. CDR3 sequence (DNA): TGTGCCAGCAGCACCACCGGGACCCCACATACGCAGTATTTT. Translation gives CASSTTGTPHTQYF.

The genes are TRBV7-2 and TRBJ1-2; weak D call: TRBD1 (6 bases). The CDR3 consists of 16 residues. Germline assignment: CDR1 SGHTA and CDR2 FQGNSA. Trimming shortened V by 5 bases and J by 8 bases, and 24 bases separated the two germline ends. In nucleotides, the CDR3 is TGTGCCAGCAGCCCCCGTGTTGGGGGCGCTGACCGCGGCTACACCTTC. Translation: CASSPRVGGADRGYTF.

This chain links TRBV27 with TRBJ1-6; possible D gene TRBD1, 5 bases. The germline gives CDR1 MNHEY, CDR2 SMNVEV (reference sequence). This CDR3 spans 14 amino acids. V lost 5 bases and J lost 10, with 15 bases in between. Here the CDR3 reads CASSPIVGQSPLHF. The CDR3 DNA reads TGTGCCAGCAGTCCGATAGTTGGACAATCACCCCTCCACTTT.

The genes are TRBV4-3 and TRBJ1-2; D may be TRBD1 (5 bases). Deletions cut 2 bases from V and 11 bases from J, with 21 bases between. The CDR3 has 15 residues. From germline, CDR1 is LGHNA and CDR2 YSLEER. This CDR3 is CASSQIQGAAGVYTF. CDR3 coding DNA: TGCGCCAGCAGCCAAATCCAGGGAGCTGCGGGGGTTTACACCTTC.

CDR3 sequence (DNA): TGTGCCAGCAGATATTCGGGGAGCGGTGGCTACACCTTC. Amino acid sequence: CASRYSGSGGYTF. The rearrangement joins TRBV12-3 or TRBV12-4 to TRBJ1-2; D uncertain. CDR3 length: 13 residues. Deletions cut 6 bases from V and 7 bases from J, with 15 bases between.

V is TRBV19 and J is TRBJ1-2, with D hard to call. CDR3 length equals 15 residues. The germline CDR1 and CDR2 sequences are LNHDA and SQIVND (reference sequence). V was shortened by 9 bases and J by 4 bases, with 21 bases between the two germline ends. CDR3 sequence reads: CASIQLGSRTYGYTF. CDR3 bases: TGTGCCAGCATCCAACTGGGGTCCAGAACCTATGGCTACACCTTC.

The CDR3 protein is CASSPGTGKAYEQYF. The CDR3 region has the DNA TGTGCCAGCAGTCCAGGGACAGGGAAAGCCTACGAGCAGTACTTC. The V and J genes are TRBV7-2 and TRBJ2-7; 9 bases match TRBD1. From germline, CDR1 is SGHTA and CDR2 FQGNSA. Trimming took 6 bases from V and 2 from J; bases not matched to a gene: 8. There are 15 residues in the CDR3.